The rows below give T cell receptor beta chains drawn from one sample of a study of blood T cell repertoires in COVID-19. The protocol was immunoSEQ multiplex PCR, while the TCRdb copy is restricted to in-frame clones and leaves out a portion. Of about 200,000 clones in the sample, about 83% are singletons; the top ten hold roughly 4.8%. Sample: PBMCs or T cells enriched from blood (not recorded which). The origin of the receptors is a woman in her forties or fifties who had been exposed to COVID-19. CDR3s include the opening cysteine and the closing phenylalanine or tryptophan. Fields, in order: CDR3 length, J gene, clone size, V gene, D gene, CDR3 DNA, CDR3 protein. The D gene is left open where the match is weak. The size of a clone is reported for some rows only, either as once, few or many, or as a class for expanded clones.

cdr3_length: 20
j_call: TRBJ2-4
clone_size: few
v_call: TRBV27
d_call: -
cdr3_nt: TGTGCCAGCAGTTTATCGGGGGGGCGCTTAACCTTTAGAGCCAAAAACATTCAGTACTTC
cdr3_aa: CASSLSGGRLTFRAKNIQYF

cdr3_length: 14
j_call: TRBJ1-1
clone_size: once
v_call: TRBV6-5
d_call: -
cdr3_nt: TGTGCCAGCAGTTACACGGTCTTGAACACTGAAGCTTTCTTT
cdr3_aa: CASSYTVLNTEAFF

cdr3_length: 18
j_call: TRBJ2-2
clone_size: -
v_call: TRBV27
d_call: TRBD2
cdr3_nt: TGTGCCAGCAGTTTTCCACTAGCGGGGGGGCGACACACCGGGGAGCTGTTTTTT
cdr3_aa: CASSFPLAGGRHTGELFF

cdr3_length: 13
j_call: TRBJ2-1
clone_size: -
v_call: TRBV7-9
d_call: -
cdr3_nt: TGTGCCAGCAGCCTACCGGGGAGAAATGAGCAGTTCTTC
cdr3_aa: CASSLPGRNEQFF

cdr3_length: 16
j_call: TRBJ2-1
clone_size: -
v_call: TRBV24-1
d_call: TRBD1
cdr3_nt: TGTGCCACCAGTGACCCTTCGGGACAGGGCTACAATGAGCAGTTCTTC
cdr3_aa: CATSDPSGQGYNEQFF

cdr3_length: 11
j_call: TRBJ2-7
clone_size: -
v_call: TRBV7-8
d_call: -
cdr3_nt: TGTGCCAGCAGCACTCGGGGGGAGCAGTACTTC
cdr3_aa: CASSTRGEQYF

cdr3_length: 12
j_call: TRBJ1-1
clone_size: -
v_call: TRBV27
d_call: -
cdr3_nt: TGTGCCAGCAGTTCAGGGTTAGGTGAAGCTTTCTTT
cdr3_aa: CASSSGLGEAFF

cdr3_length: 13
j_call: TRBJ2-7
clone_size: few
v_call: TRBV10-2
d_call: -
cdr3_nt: TGCGCCACATCCCACGGGGGTTCTTACGAGCAGTACTTC
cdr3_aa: CATSHGGSYEQYF

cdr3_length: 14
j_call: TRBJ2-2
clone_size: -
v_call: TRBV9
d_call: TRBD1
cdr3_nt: TGTGCCAGCAGAGCACAGGGGTCGGGCGGGGAGCTGTTTTTT
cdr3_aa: CASRAQGSGGELFF

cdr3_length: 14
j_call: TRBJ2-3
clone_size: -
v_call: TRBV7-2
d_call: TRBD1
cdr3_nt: TGTGCCAGCAGCTCATCAGGGGGCTGGGATACGCAGTATTTT
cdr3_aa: CASSSSGGWDTQYF

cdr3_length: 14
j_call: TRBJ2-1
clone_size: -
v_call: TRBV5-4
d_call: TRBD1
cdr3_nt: TGTGCCAGCAGTTACACCCGGGACAGCAATGAGCAGTTCTTC
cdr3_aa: CASSYTRDSNEQFF

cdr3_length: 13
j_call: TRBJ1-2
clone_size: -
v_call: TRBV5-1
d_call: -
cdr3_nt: TGCGCCAGCAGCTCCTCGGGAAACTATGGCTACACCTTC
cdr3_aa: CASSSSGNYGYTF

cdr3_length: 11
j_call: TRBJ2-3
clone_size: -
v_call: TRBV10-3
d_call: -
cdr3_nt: TGTGCCATCAGTGTTTCAAATACGCAGTATTTT
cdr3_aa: CAISVSNTQYF

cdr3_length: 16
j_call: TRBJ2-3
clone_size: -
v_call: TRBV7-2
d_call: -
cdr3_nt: TGTGCCAGCAGCTTAGCGCGCTACAGCCCCACAGATACGCAGTATTTT
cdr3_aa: CASSLARYSPTDTQYF

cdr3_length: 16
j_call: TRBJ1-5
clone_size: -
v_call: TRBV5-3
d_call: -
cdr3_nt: TGTGCCAGAAGCCTGCCCCCTGGGGAGAGCAATCAGCCCCAGCATTTT
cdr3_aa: CARSLPPGESNQPQHF

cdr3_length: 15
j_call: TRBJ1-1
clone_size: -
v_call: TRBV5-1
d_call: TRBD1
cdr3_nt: TGCGCCAGCAGCGACTACAGGGGTGAGAACACTGAAGCTTTCTTT
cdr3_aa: CASSDYRGENTEAFF